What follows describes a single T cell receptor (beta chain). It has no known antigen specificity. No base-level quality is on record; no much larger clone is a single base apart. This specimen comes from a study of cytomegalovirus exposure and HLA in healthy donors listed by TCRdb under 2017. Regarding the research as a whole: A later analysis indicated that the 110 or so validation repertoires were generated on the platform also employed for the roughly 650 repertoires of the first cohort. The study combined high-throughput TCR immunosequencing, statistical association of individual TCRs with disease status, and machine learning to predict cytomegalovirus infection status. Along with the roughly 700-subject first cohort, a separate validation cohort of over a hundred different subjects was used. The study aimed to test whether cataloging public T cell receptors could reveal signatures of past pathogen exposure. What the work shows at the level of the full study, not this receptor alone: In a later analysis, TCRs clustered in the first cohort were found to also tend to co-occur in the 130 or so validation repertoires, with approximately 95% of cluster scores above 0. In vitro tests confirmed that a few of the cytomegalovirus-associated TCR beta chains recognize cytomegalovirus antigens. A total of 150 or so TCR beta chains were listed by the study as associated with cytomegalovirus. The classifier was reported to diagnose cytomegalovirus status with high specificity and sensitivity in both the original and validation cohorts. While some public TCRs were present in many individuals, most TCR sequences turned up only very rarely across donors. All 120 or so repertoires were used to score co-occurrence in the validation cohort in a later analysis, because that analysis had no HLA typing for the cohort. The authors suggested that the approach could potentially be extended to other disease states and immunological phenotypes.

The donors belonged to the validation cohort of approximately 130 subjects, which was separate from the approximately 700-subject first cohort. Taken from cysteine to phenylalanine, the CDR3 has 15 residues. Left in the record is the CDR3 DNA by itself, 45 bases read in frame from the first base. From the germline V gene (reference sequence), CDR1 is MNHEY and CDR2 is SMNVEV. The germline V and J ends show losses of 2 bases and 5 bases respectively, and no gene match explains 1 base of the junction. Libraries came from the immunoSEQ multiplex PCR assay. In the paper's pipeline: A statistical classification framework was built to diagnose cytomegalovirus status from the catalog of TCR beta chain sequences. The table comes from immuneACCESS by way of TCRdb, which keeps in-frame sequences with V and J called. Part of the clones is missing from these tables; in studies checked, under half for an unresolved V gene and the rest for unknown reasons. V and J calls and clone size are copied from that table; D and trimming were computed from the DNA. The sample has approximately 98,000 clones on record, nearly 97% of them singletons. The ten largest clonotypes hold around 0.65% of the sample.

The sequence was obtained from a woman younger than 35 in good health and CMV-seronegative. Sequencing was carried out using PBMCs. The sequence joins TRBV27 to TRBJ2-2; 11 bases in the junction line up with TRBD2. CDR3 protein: CASSLRLAGTGELFF. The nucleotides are TGTGCCAGCAGTTTAAGACTAGCGGGGACCGGGGAGCTGTTTTTT.